This T cell receptor (beta chain) comes out of a study of Ad26.COV2.S vaccination and SARS-CoV-2 variants. Study-wide background: Donor got 5x10^10 or 1x10^11 viral particles of Ad26.COV2.S. Notes on the study in general: While placebo recipients had lower spike-specific TCR breadth, vaccine recipients had more. TCR breadth and depth analyses may have underestimated total T cell responses.

Assay: immunoSEQ multiplex PCR; the TCRdb copy retains only in-frame clones and omits some. The sample consists of 300,000 to 350,000 clones, around 81% of them appearing once. Trimming cost V 5 bases and J 5 bases; bases outside gene matches: 7. Germline assignment: CDR1 LNHDA and CDR2 SQIVND (reference sequence). CDR3 length equals 14 residues. Treatment defined: 15 to 20 received Ad26.COV2.S at low or high dose, single or two shots; 5 received placebo; per-sample allocation not given. Day 63 after the first injection of vaccine or placebo was the sampling time. Boston supplied an adult donor aged 18-55 years. A remark on this clone: The antigen is undetermined.

The sequenced sample was peripheral blood, obtained in a trial of Ad26.COV2.S vaccine versus placebo. V and J are TRBV19 and TRBJ1-2, with 8 bases fitting TRBD1. This TCR came from a person aged 18 to 59 who received the Ad26.COV2.S COVID-19 vaccine or a placebo. The chain's CDR3 is CASSALTGVYGYTF. As DNA, the CDR3 is TGTGCCAGTAGTGCCTTGACAGGGGTATATGGCTACACCTTC.